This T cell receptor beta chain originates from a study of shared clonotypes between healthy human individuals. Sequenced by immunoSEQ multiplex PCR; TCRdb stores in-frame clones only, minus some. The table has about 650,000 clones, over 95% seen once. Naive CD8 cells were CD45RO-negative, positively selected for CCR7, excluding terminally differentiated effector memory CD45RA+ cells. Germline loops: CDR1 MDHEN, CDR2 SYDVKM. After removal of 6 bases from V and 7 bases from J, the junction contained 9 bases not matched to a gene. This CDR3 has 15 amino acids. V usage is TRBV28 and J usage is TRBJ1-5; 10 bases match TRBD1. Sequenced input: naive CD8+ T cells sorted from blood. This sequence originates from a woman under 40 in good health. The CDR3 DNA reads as TGTGCCAGCAGACCGACAGGGGGCGTGGGGCAGCCCCAGCATTTT. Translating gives CASRPTGGVGQPQHF.